These 20 T cell receptor beta chains were all obtained from the same sample, sequenced in a study of spatial heterogeneity in lung cancer. Sample time point: sample taken at primary tumor resection. Unsorted whole RNA of tumor, nontumor lung or frozen PBMC was sequenced. TCRdb re-analysed the 5' RACE reads in MiXCR, keeping a single row per CDR3 protein. The sample carries under 15,000 distinct CDR3 sequences, 5% to 5.5% recorded once. The sample consisted of lung tumor tissue, taken at surgery. Source of these receptors: a human donor with early-stage non-small cell lung cancer.

This clonotype was counted ten times or more. In a library made to pick up alpha chains, this beta chain is a stray read with a size that means little. DNA of the CDR3: TGTGCCAGCATCCCTACCCCTCCTTCGGGCACCGGCTACGAGCAGTACTTC. Translated: CASIPTPPSGTGYEQYF. The chain uses TRBV6-2 or TRBV6-3 and TRBJ2-7; D ambiguous. Trimming pared 7 bases from V and 3 bases from J, leaving 25 bases between. CDR3 length: 17 amino acids. CDR1 is MNHEY, CDR2 SVGEGT, per germline.

Many counts were recorded for this clonotype. A library prepared for alpha chains yielded this beta chain as an off-target read; its size is of little meaning. CDR3 loop: CASSPRDMESPLHF. CDR3 nucleotides: TGTGCCAGCAGCCCCCGGGACATGGAGTCACCCCTCCACTTT. The V and J genes are TRBV9 and TRBJ1-6; D is perhaps TRBD1 (6 bases). The V end was cut by 4 bases, the J end by 10 bases, with 15 bases between. Germline loops: CDR1 SGDLS, CDR2 YYNGEE. This CDR3 comprises 14 residues. Full variable domain (rest looked up from reference TRBV9 and TRBJ1-6): DSGVTQTPKHLITATGQRVTLRCSPRSGDLSVYWYQQSLDQGLQFLIQYYNGEERAKGNILERFSAQQFPDLHSELNLSSLELGDSALYFCASSPRDMESPLHFGNGTRLTVT.

This clonotype came up many times. Since the library was made to target alpha chains, this beta chain is a stray read and its abundance is not meaningful. The chain uses TRBV6-5 and TRBJ2-5, with 11 bases identical to TRBD1. J was trimmed by 5 bases and V by 6 bases; bases with no gene match: 5. The CDR3 runs to 14 residues. CDR1 and CDR2 from the germline V gene are MNHEY and SVGAGI. CDR3 loop: CASSRGTGGETQYF. DNA of the CDR3: TGTGCCAGCAGCAGGGGGACAGGGGGGGAGACCCAGTACTTC.

At least ten counts were recorded for this clonotype. Because the library targeted alpha chains, this beta chain is an off-target read whose size means little. The CDR3 protein is CASYAAGMNTGELFF. For the CDR3, the DNA is TGTGCCAGCTATGCAGCGGGGATGAACACCGGGGAGCTGTTTTTT. The chain is built from TRBV6-6 and TRBJ2-2; 7 nucleotides match TRBD2. The CDR3 consists of 15 residues. Germline trimming cut 8 bases from V and 1 base from J; bases unmatched to any gene: 7. CDR1 and CDR2 (germline): MNHNY, SVGAGI (reference sequence).

In its sample, this clonotype is medium-sized. With the library built for alpha chains, this beta chain is off target and its frequency is not meaningful. The V and J genes are TRBV28 and TRBJ1-6, with 8 nucleotides matching TRBD1. Germline V CDR1 and CDR2: MDHEN, SYDVKM. V shed 5 bases and J 7 bases; nucleotides not matched to a gene: 10. This CDR3 region has 16 residues. The CDR3 nucleotides read TGTGCCAGCAGTCCTTCCGGACAGGGACTAAATTCACCCCTCCACTTT. Translation gives CASSPSGQGLNSPLHF.

This clonotype was recorded at least ten times. This beta chain lies outside the target of a library built for alpha chains; its clone size means little. The chain is built from TRBV18 and TRBJ2-1, with D possibly being TRBD1 or TRBD2 (6 bases each). The CDR3 has 17 amino acids. V was clipped by 4 bases and J by 7 bases, with 23 bases between them. Per the germline V gene, CDR1 is KGHSH and CDR2 is LQKENI. The CDR3, as DNA: TGTGCCAGCTCACGACGATCGGGGGCCGCACTGGGGAATGAGCAGTTCTTC. This gives the protein CASSRRSGAALGNEQFF.

In its sample, this clonotype was seen many times. This beta chain was picked up by a library intended for alpha chains and is off target, so its count carries little meaning. The rearrangement joins TRBV13 to TRBJ2-1; 16 bases fit TRBD2. V shed 5 bases and J 9 bases; nucleotides not matched to a gene: 10. This CDR3 spans 17 amino acids. Per germline, CDR1 PRHDT and CDR2 FYEKMQ (reference sequence). The CDR3 region is CASSIPGTSGGAFEQFF. The CDR3 DNA is TGTGCCAGCAGCATACCCGGGACTAGCGGGGGGGCATTTGAGCAGTTCTTC.

This clonotype was found many times. This beta chain is a stray read from a library made for alpha chains; its abundance is not meaningful. V usage is TRBV20-1 and J usage is TRBJ1-3, with 7 bases identical to TRBD1. Germline CDR1 is DFQATT and CDR2 is SNEGSKA (reference sequence). This CDR3 is built from 14 residues. Trimming cost V 0 bases and J 15 bases; bases outside gene matches: 14. The CDR3 reads CSARDPIYRGREYF. The CDR3 DNA is TGCAGTGCTAGAGATCCGATTTACAGGGGCAGGGAATATTTT.

This clonotype was recorded many times. Little can be read into the size of this beta chain, an off-target read in a library designed for alpha chains. The J gene is TRBJ2-5, the V gene TRBV25-1, with TRBD1 as a possible D gene (5 bases). Germline CDR1 reads MGHDK; CDR2 reads SYGVNS. V lost 6 bases and J lost 1, with 12 bases in between. The CDR3 covers 14 residues. The CDR3 nucleotides read TGTGCCAGCAGAAGAAACCAGGGCCAAGAGACCCAGTACTTC. Residues: CASRRNQGQETQYF.

This clonotype was observed many times. Because this beta chain is a stray read in a library intended to capture alpha chains, its abundance should not be given much weight. J is TRBJ1-1 and V is TRBV12-3 or TRBV12-4, with D maybe TRBD1 (5 bases). Trimming removed 6 bases at V and 1 base at J, with 15 bases between. CDR3 length: 15 amino acids. The CDR3 nucleotides read TGTGCCAGCAGCCGTGCCGGGGGTTCGAACACTGAAGCTTTCTTT. Its protein is CASSRAGGSNTEAFF.

This clonotype was counted at least ten times. Because this beta chain is a stray read in a library intended to capture alpha chains, its abundance should not be given much weight. V is TRBV29-1 and J is TRBJ2-1; D call uncertain. The CDR3 length is 10 residues. CDR1 and CDR2 (germline): SQVTM, ANQGSEA. Trimming removed 7 bases from V and 5 bases from J, with 6 bases in between. DNA of the CDR3: TGCAGCGCCCAGAACAATGAGCAGTTCTTC. It yields the protein CSAQNNEQFF.

This clonotype showed up many times. Because this beta chain is a stray read in a library intended to capture alpha chains, its abundance should not be given much weight. V and J are TRBV7-9 and TRBJ1-2; 11 nucleotides line up with TRBD1. Germline-derived CDR1 and CDR2 are SEHNR and FQNEAQ (reference sequence). This CDR3 contains 14 residues. The V segment lost 5 bases and the J segment 5 bases; nucleotides outside the gene matches: 4. CDR3 in DNA: TGTGCCAGCAGCCCAGGACAGGGGGCGTATGGCTACACCTTC. This translates into CASSPGQGAYGYTF.

The table lists this clonotype with many counts. This beta chain is an unintended read in a library built for alpha chains; its size means little. This sequence joins TRBV18 and TRBJ2-7; 7 bases match TRBD2. CDR3 length equals 15 residues. Per germline, CDR1 KGHSH and CDR2 LQKENI. V shed 4 bases and J 0 bases; nucleotides not matched to a gene: 6. The CDR3 loop reads CASSQTSSSSYEQYF. DNA for the CDR3: TGTGCCAGCTCACAGACTAGCTCGAGCTCCTACGAGCAGTACTTC.

This clonotype was seen more than once but under ten times. This beta chain is an off-target read within a library intended for alpha chains, so its frequency means little. The chain has TRBV6-6 and TRBJ1-1; D is unclear. CDR3 length equals 13 residues. V was pared by 0 bases and J by 6 bases, with 8 bases between. Germline V gene data show CDR1 as MNHNY and CDR2 as SVGAGI (reference sequence). Here the CDR3 reads CASSYSDVPEAFF. The CDR3 DNA follows: TGTGCCAGCAGTTACTCGGACGTACCTGAAGCTTTCTTT.

By frequency in the sample, this clonotype is medium-sized. This beta chain appears as a stray read in a library generated for alpha chains; its size is not informative. This chain links TRBV7-3 with TRBJ2-3, with D unclear. Trimming pared 3 bases from V and 4 bases from J, leaving 8 bases between. CDR1 SGHTA and CDR2 FQGTGA come from the germline V gene. The CDR3 runs 13 residues. CDR3 region: CASSFSRSDTQYF. The CDR3 nucleotides are TGTGCCAGCAGCTTTTCTAGGTCAGATACGCAGTATTTT.

Worth noting for this clonotype: Being off target in a library aimed at alpha chains, this beta chain has a size of little meaning. The CDR3 sequence: CASSQDRRGLYEQYF. The CDR3 nucleotides are TGCGCCAGCAGCCAAGATCGGAGGGGACTCTACGAGCAGTACTTC. The gene calls are TRBV4-3 and TRBJ2-7; a weak D match, TRBD2 (6 bases). Germline V CDR1 and CDR2: LGHNA, YSLEER. With 0 bases removed from V and 3 bases from J, the gap between germline ends came to 12 bases. This CDR3 is 15 amino acids long.

This clonotype was found many times. The size of this beta chain means little, since it is a stray read in a library made for alpha chains. J is TRBJ2-4 and V is TRBV6-5; 7 bases align to TRBD2. CDR3 length equals 15 residues. Germline trimming cut 1 base from V and 1 base from J; bases unmatched to any gene: 1. The germline V gene encodes CDR1 MNHEY and CDR2 SVGAGI. The DNA of the CDR3 is TGTGCCAGCAGTTACTGGGGGGGGGCCAAAAACATTCAGTACTTC. Translating it yields CASSYWGGAKNIQYF.

Details on this clonotype: This beta chain was picked up by a library intended for alpha chains and is off target, so its count carries little meaning. This chain joins TRBV11-2 and TRBJ2-5; D ambiguous. This CDR3 comprises 15 residues. Germline assignment: CDR1 SGHAT and CDR2 FQNNGV. Between the trimmed V and J ends, which lost 3 bases and 1 base, there was a span of 12 bases. The CDR3 protein is CASSFQFEAQETQYF. The CDR3 DNA sequence: TGTGCCAGCAGCTTCCAATTTGAGGCCCAAGAGACCCAGTACTTC.

To note about this clonotype: This beta chain slipped into a library made for alpha chains as a stray read, so its size is not meaningful. The J gene is TRBJ1-2, the V gene TRBV6-6; D not resolved. Germline V gene lookup returns CDR1 MNHNY and CDR2 SVGAGI (reference sequence). The CDR3 covers 15 residues. Trimming removed 2 bases from V and 2 bases from J, with 12 bases in between. The CDR3 DNA sequence: TGTGCCAGCAGTTACGGAAGCGCAAGGAACTATGGCTACACCTTC. Its protein is CASSYGSARNYGYTF.

This clonotype was recorded at least ten times. This beta chain was picked up by a library intended for alpha chains and is off target, so its count carries little meaning. This sequence joins TRBV6-6 and TRBJ2-5; D remains unclear. Germline values: CDR1 MNHNY, CDR2 SVGAGI (reference sequence). The CDR3 sequence is 11 residues long. Trimming removed 5 bases from V and 2 bases from J, with 3 bases in between. CDR3 in amino acids: CASSQQETQYF. The CDR3 bases are TGTGCCAGCAGTCAGCAAGAGACCCAGTACTTC.